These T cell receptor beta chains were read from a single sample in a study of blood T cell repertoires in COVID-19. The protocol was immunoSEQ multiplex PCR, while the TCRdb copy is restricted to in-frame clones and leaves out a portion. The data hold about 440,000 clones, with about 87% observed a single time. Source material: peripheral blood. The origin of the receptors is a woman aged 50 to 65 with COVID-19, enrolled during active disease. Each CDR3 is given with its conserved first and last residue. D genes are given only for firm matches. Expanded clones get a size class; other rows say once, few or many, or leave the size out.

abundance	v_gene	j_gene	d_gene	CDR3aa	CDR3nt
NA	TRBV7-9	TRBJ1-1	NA	CASSFGTEAFF	TGTGCCAGCAGCTTCGGGACTGAAGCTTTCTTT
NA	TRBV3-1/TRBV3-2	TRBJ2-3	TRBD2	CASSQVQTSGTDTQYF	TGTGCCAGCAGCCAAGTCCAGACTAGCGGCACAGATACGCAGTATTTT
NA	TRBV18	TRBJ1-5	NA	CASSPSPPGGNQPQHF	TGTGCCAGCTCTCCCTCCCCCCCGGGAGGCAATCAGCCCCAGCATTTT
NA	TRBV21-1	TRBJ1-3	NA	CASLGGGGASGNTIYF	TGTGCCAGCCTCGGGGGCGGGGGCGCTTCAGGAAACACCATATATTTT
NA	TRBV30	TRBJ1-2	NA	CACSLGGVSYGYTF	TGTGCCTGCTCCCTAGGGGGAGTGAGCTATGGCTACACCTTC
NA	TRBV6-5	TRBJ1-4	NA	CASSQQRTNEKLFF	TGTGCCAGCAGTCAACAAAGAACTAATGAAAAACTGTTTTTT
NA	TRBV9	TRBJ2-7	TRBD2	CASSVSTSGESQQYF	TGTGCCAGCAGCGTATCGACTAGCGGGGAGTCGCAGCAGTACTTC
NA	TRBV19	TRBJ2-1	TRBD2	CASSTAGGGVQNEQFF	TGTGCCAGTAGTACCGCGGGCGGGGGGGTACAAAATGAGCAGTTCTTC
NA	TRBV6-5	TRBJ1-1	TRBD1	CASSRKDREKAFF	TGTGCCAGCAGTCGAAAGGACAGGGAAAAAGCTTTCTTT
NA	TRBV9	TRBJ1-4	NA	CASSVVTATNEKLFF	TGTGCCAGCAGCGTAGTAACGGCAACTAATGAAAAACTGTTTTTT
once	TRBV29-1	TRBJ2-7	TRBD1	CSVGTGDGEQYF	TGCAGCGTTGGAACAGGGGATGGCGAGCAGTACTTC
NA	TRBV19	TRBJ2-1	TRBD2	CASSSGTSGGEQFF	TGTGCCAGTAGTTCAGGGACTAGCGGGGGAGAGCAGTTCTTC
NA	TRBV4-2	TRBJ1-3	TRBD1	CASSQDGNRGNTIYF	TGTGCCAGCAGCCAAGATGGGAACAGGGGGAACACCATATATTTT
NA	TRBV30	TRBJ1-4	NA	CAWSGGTNEKLFF	TGTGCCTGGAGCGGGGGAACTAATGAAAAACTGTTTTTT
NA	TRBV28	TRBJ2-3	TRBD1	CASSWDRGTDTQYF	TGTGCCAGCAGTTGGGACAGGGGGACAGATACGCAGTATTTT
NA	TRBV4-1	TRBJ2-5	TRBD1	CASSQRGQGTETQYF	TGCGCCAGCAGCCAACGGGGACAGGGAACGGAGACCCAGTACTTC
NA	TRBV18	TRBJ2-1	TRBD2	CASSLGLAGGLNEQFF	TGTGCCAGCTCACTCGGACTAGCGGGGGGGCTGAATGAGCAGTTCTTC
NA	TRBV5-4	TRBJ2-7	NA	CASSLTGSNEQYF	TGTGCCAGCAGCTTGACAGGGTCGAACGAGCAGTACTTC